The rows below give T cell receptor beta chains drawn from one sample of a study of T cells after yellow fever vaccination. From the 5' RACE reads, TCRdb called clonotypes with MiXCR, one entry per CDR3 protein. The top ten hold under 3.5% of the sample, which has about 220,000 distinct CDR3 sequences, 3.2% seen once. The input for sequencing was CD4+ T cells sorted from PBMCs, taken 10 days after the yellow fever booster vaccination. These receptors were obtained from a man younger than 35 who received the YFV17D yellow fever vaccine. The CDR3 runs from the conserved cysteine through the conserved F or W. Fields, in order: J gene, V gene, CDR3 length, CDR3 protein.

>TRBJ2-5|TRBV4-1|15
CASSHLQGGQETQYF
>TRBJ2-1|TRBV20-1|17
CSAVPRRGGHFLHEQFF
>TRBJ1-5|TRBV11-2|19
CASSMGGTGGRWGNQPQHF
>TRBJ1-5|TRBV12-3/TRBV12-4|14
CASSFGVSNQPQHF
>TRBJ1-2|TRBV3-1|13
CASSQDYSYGYTF
>TRBJ2-5|TRBV10-3|13
CAIKGPLGETQYF
>TRBJ1-1|TRBV5-1|14
CASFLGTMNTEAFF
>TRBJ2-1|TRBV12-3/TRBV12-4|13
CASSPPGFDEQFF
>TRBJ2-3|TRBV24-1|17
CATSDGLAGSLGDTQYF
>TRBJ2-3|TRBV3-1|15
CASSHTLPGTDTQYF
>TRBJ1-1|TRBV6-5|14
CASSYGAGGIEAFF
>TRBJ2-6|TRBV7-9|17
CASSRDRGQRGANVLTF
>TRBJ1-5|TRBV4-2|16
CASSPRGAGDVQPQHF
>TRBJ1-1|TRBV6-4|13
CASSENSDTEAFF
>TRBJ2-3|TRBV20-1|15
CSATLWRGLGDTQYF
>TRBJ2-7|TRBV2|15
CASSHGTSGEREQYF
>TRBJ2-2|TRBV14|14
CASSRQGGTGELFF